One sample yielded the 6 T cell receptor beta chains listed below, sequenced in a study of post-analysis software for immune sequencing data. Their recognized antigens are unknown. Whole-study results and caveats: In patients, TRBV5-6, TRBV5-1 and TRBV20-1 belonged to roughly five TRBV segments found more frequently than in controls.

The TCR beta cDNA libraries carried unique molecular identifiers. TCRdb processed the PCR reads anew with MiXCR; each CDR3 protein has one entry. Of 700,000 to 800,000 distinct CDR3 sequences listed, approximately 30% are singletons. Sequencing was carried out using blood. All receptors come from a girl between 5 and 17 years old with multiple sclerosis.

There are a few counts of this clonotype. V gene TRBV11-2 combines with J gene TRBJ2-7; D is uncertain. The germline CDR1 and CDR2 sequences are SGHAT and FQNNGV. This CDR3 contains 13 residues. V was shortened by 3 bases and J by 4 bases, with 10 bases between the two germline ends. The CDR3 DNA follows: TGTGCCAGCAGCTTGGCATCCGATTACGAGCAGTACTTC. Residues: CASSLASDYEQYF.

CDR3 sequence: CSALGDTGELFF. As DNA, the CDR3 is TGCAGCGCCCTGGGAGACACCGGGGAGCTGTTTTTT. The chain employs TRBV29-1 and TRBJ2-2, with D possibly matching TRBD2 (5 bases). The germline V gene encodes CDR1 SQVTM and CDR2 ANQGSEA. V was pared by 7 bases and J by 3 bases, with 9 bases between. CDR3 size: 12 residues.

The DNA for the CDR3 is TGCAGCGTTTATAGCGGGAGGTTCGAGCAGTACTTC. Amino acids: CSVYSGRFEQYF. This chain joins TRBV29-1 and TRBJ2-7; TRBD2 matches 10 bases. CDR3 size: 12 residues. V was clipped by 5 bases and J by 6 bases; unmatched bases: 4. CDR1 SQVTM and CDR2 ANQGSEA come from the germline V gene.

The CDR3 loop is CASSPNRGYAEAFF. The CDR3 nucleotides are TGTGCCAGCAGCCCGAACAGGGGGTACGCTGAAGCTTTCTTT. This rearrangement joins TRBV7-2 to TRBJ1-1, with 8 positions matching TRBD1. The ends lost 5 bases at V and 6 bases at J; junction bases unmatched: 8. Germline loops: CDR1 SGHTA, CDR2 FQGNSA. CDR3 size: 14 residues.

The rearrangement uses TRBV20-1 and TRBJ2-7; D may be TRBD2 (6 bases). Germline V gives CDR1 DFQATT, CDR2 SNEGSKA (reference sequence). The CDR3 runs 13 residues. Trimming stripped 3 bases from V and 5 bases from J, with 14 bases between. The CDR3 region is CSARSLGRHEQYF. The CDR3 DNA reads as TGCAGTGCTAGGTCCCTAGGGAGGCACGAGCAGTACTTC.

This clonotype appeared a few times. The chain joins TRBV6-2 or TRBV6-3 to TRBJ2-1; the D call may be TRBD1 or TRBD2 (5 bases each). The CDR3 has 13 residues. Germline V gene sequence: CDR1 MNHEY, CDR2 SVGEGT. V gave up 6 bases and J gave up 5 bases, with 11 bases separating them. CDR3 DNA: TGTGCCAGCAGCAGGGACGGGAACAATGAGCAGTTCTTC. This translates into CASSRDGNNEQFF.